Listed below are T cell receptor beta chains from one sample, sequenced in a study of identical twins. TCRdb redid the calling of the 5' RACE reads with MiXCR, one entry per CDR3 protein. The repertoire has some 760,000 distinct CDR3 sequences, about 20% of them found once; the top ten carry 13%. The sample was also reused in another study, on T cells expressing NK-cell markers.

Sequenced input: PBMCs. These TCRs come from a woman aged 18-30 years in good health. Each CDR3 is given with its conserved first and last residue. Fields, in order: D gene, V gene, J gene, clone size, CDR3 DNA, CDR3 protein. A D gene is named only where the DNA matches it firmly. Only part of the rows carry a size: once, few, many, or a class if the clone is expanded.

TRBD2	TRBV6-1	TRBJ2-1	-	TGTGCCAGCAGCCGACTAGCGTCTGGGTATGAGCAGTTCTTC	CASSRLASGYEQFF
TRBD2	TRBV20-1	TRBJ2-3	-	TGCTGTGCTAGTCCTCTGCTGCCGGGACTAGTCGGTACGCAGTATTTT	CCASPLLPGLVGTQYF
-	TRBV29-1	TRBJ1-1	many	TGCAGCACTACCCTACCTGGTAGGACTGAAGCTTTCTTT	CSTTLPGRTEAFF
-	TRBV7-2	TRBJ2-7	few	TGTGCCAGCAGCTTAGCACCCACAGGCCCGTACGAGCAGTACTTC	CASSLAPTGPYEQYF
TRBD1	TRBV9	TRBJ1-2	few	TGTGCCAGCAGCGCACAGCCGGGACAGGGATTTGGTGGCTACACCTTC	CASSAQPGQGFGGYTF
TRBD2	TRBV3-1	TRBJ2-1	-	TGTGCCAGCAGCCCGGGGACTAGCGGGAGGGGGAGCTCCTACAATGAGCAGTTCTTC	CASSPGTSGRGSSYNEQFF
-	TRBV20-1	TRBJ2-1	few	TGCAGTGGGGTCATCTACAATGAGCAGTTCTTC	CSGVIYNEQFF
-	TRBV7-2	TRBJ2-1	many	TGTGCCAGCAGCTTAGCGCCGGGGGATGAGCAGTTCTTC	CASSLAPGDEQFF
-	TRBV2	TRBJ1-1	-	TGTGCCAGCAGTGAATGGGCAGGGAATTGGTCTGAAGCTTTCTTT	CASSEWAGNWSEAFF
TRBD2	TRBV7-6	TRBJ2-5	few	TGTGCCAGCAGCTTAGAGGCTAGCGGGTTGGGGGAGACCCAGTACTTC	CASSLEASGLGETQYF
-	TRBV27	TRBJ2-3	few	TGTGCCAGCAGTTTAGGCCGGGGATTGTCCGATACGCAGTATTTT	CASSLGRGLSDTQYF
TRBD1	TRBV6-2/TRBV6-3	TRBJ2-7	-	TGTGCCAGCAGTTACTTGGGACAGGGACTCTACGAGCAGTACTTC	CASSYLGQGLYEQYF
TRBD1	TRBV27	TRBJ2-7	once	TGTGCCAGCAGTTTCCTGAAGGGACAGGGTTTCCGCGAGCAGTACTTC	CASSFLKGQGFREQYF
TRBD2	TRBV20-1	TRBJ2-1	many	TGCAGTGCTAGGCCGGCGGGAGGCATCGATGAGCAGTTCTTC	CSARPAGGIDEQFF
-	TRBV12-3/TRBV12-4	TRBJ1-1	few	TGTGCCAGCAGTAAGGACGGAAACACTGAAGCTTTCTTT	CASSKDGNTEAFF
-	TRBV28	TRBJ2-2	few	TGTGCCAGCAGGGACGTGGAGCTGTTTTTT	CASRDVELFF
TRBD2	TRBV4-3	TRBJ2-6	-	TGCGCCAGCAGCCAAAGGCTAGCGGGGCTTCATACTGGGGCCAACGTCCTGACTTTC	CASSQRLAGLHTGANVLTF
TRBD2	TRBV10-3	TRBJ2-3	many	TGTGCCATCAGTGAGACTAAGCGGGAGGCCTCCAATACGCAGTATTTT	CAISETKREASNTQYF
-	TRBV4-2	TRBJ1-1	-	TGTGCCAGCAGCCAAGTTGCTGGGCTGAACACTGAAGCTTTCTTT	CASSQVAGLNTEAFF
-	TRBV7-2	TRBJ1-2	few	TGTGCCAGCAGCCCCGGCGGGGATACCTATGGCTACACCTTC	CASSPGGDTYGYTF
-	TRBV29-1	TRBJ2-7	few	TGCAGCGTTGAAGTGGGGGCCGGAACCAACTCCTACGAGCAGTACTTC	CSVEVGAGTNSYEQYF
TRBD2	TRBV5-5	TRBJ2-1	few	TGTGCCAGCAGCTTGGGACTAGCGGGGGCCTACAATGAGCAGTTCTTC	CASSLGLAGAYNEQFF
-	TRBV2	TRBJ2-4	-	TGTGCCAGCAACAGGGAGAAAGGAAACATTCAGTACTTC	CASNREKGNIQYF
TRBD1	TRBV27	TRBJ1-1	few	TGTGCCAGCAGCGTGGGACAGGCGAACACTGAAGCTTTCTTT	CASSVGQANTEAFF
-	TRBV5-1	TRBJ2-1	-	TGCGCCAGCAGCCTAGGGTTCGTGAGGGAGCAGTTCTTC	CASSLGFVREQFF
-	TRBV12-3/TRBV12-4	TRBJ2-7	-	TGTGCCAGCAGTTTTAACCCCTACGAGCAGTACTTC	CASSFNPYEQYF
-	TRBV12-3/TRBV12-4	TRBJ2-7	-	TGTGCCAGCAGTAGGGGGACGAGGAACGAGCAGTACTTC	CASSRGTRNEQYF
TRBD2	TRBV7-6	TRBJ2-5	-	TGTGCCAGCAGCTTAGGACTAGCGCCCCAAGAGACCCAGTACTTC	CASSLGLAPQETQYF